These 17 T cell receptor beta chains were all obtained from the same sample, sequenced in a study of T-cell reconstitution after alpha-beta-depleted transplantation in children. Preparation of the TCRbeta library was carried out with unique molecular identifiers. TCRdb analysed the PCR reads with MiXCR anew, one entry per CDR3 protein. The repertoire consists of about a million distinct CDR3 sequences, with roughly 31% occurring once and the leading ten covering around 30%. The sequenced sample was PBMCs, mostly from graft donor cells, obtained 360 days after TCRalphabeta/CD19-depleted stem cell transplant. Receptors were obtained from a boy younger than two who had a stem cell transplant for SCID, so the T cells may come from the graft donor.

The rearrangement links TRBV20-1 to TRBJ2-5; D perhaps matches TRBD1 (6 bases). The CDR3 runs to 12 residues. Germline CDR1 is DFQATT and CDR2 is SNEGSKA (reference sequence). V was clipped by 2 bases and J by 5 bases, with 9 bases between them. This CDR3 is CSARTGSETQYF. For the CDR3, the DNA is TGCAGTGCTAGAACAGGGTCGGAGACCCAGTACTTC.

V usage is TRBV5-1 and J usage is TRBJ2-1, with 7 bases fitting TRBD2. Looked up from germline, CDR1 is SGHRS and CDR2 is YFSETQ. This CDR3 is built from 14 residues. V dropped 4 bases and J dropped 8; count of bases not matched to a gene: 9. CDR3 DNA: TGCGCCAGCAGCCCCTACGGGGGGAGGGATGAGCAGTTCTTC. Amino acid sequence: CASSPYGGRDEQFF.

This clonotype appeared a few times. V gene TRBV6-5 combines with J gene TRBJ1-4; D not resolved. Trimming removed 0 bases at V and 11 bases at J, with 13 bases between. The CDR3 has 14 residues. Germline CDR1 MNHEY, CDR2 SVGAGI. The CDR3 DNA follows: TGTGCCAGCAGTTACTCGAACGGGGTCGAGAAACTGTTTTTT. This translates into CASSYSNGVEKLFF.

This rearrangement joins TRBV12-3 or TRBV12-4 to TRBJ1-2, with D hard to call. The CDR3 length is 16 residues. V was cut by 1 base and J by 2 bases, with 14 bases left in between. The DNA of the CDR3 is TGTGCCAGCAGTTTAGGGGCAAAAGGACTGAACTATGGCTACACCTTC. Its protein product is CASSLGAKGLNYGYTF.

The gene calls are TRBV20-1 and TRBJ1-2; D may be TRBD1 (6 bases). Germline V gene data show CDR1 as DFQATT and CDR2 as SNEGSKA (reference sequence). The CDR3 length is 13 residues. With 0 bases removed from V and 4 bases from J, the gap between germline ends came to 9 bases. The CDR3 nucleotides read TGCAGTGCTAGAGATTGGACAGTCTATGGCTACACCTTC. It specifies CSARDWTVYGYTF.

This clonotype came up many times. J is TRBJ1-2 and V is TRBV3-1; 10 bases are a match to TRBD1. Germline CDR1 reads LGHDT; CDR2 reads YNNKEL (reference sequence). The V and J ends lost 4 bases and 8 bases, in that order; junction bases with no gene match: 4. The CDR3 has 13 residues. CDR3 in amino acids: CASSPDRGRGYTF. In DNA, the CDR3 is TGTGCCAGCAGCCCTGACAGGGGGCGAGGCTACACCTTC.

This chain links TRBV7-9 with TRBJ2-3; 9 bases align to TRBD1. The CDR3 has 15 amino acids. Losses at the gene ends were 5 bases for V and 1 base for J; bases not matched to a gene: 4. Germline-derived CDR1 and CDR2 are SEHNR and FQNEAQ (reference sequence). This CDR3 reads CASSTNRGRTDTQYF. CDR3 coding DNA: TGTGCCAGCAGCACCAACAGGGGGCGCACAGATACGCAGTATTTT.

This clonotype has just a few counts. The chain has TRBV12-3 or TRBV12-4 and TRBJ1-5; weak D call: TRBD1 (6 bases). Deletions cut 6 bases from V and 7 bases from J, with 16 bases between. The CDR3 is 14 residues long. The CDR3 coding sequence is TGTGCCAGCAGCTTCAGGGGTCTAGGGCAGCCCCAGCATTTT. This gives the protein CASSFRGLGQPQHF.

In its sample, this clonotype was seen a few times. This rearrangement joins TRBV6-5 to TRBJ2-7; 7 nucleotides match TRBD1. J was trimmed by 2 bases and V by 0 bases; bases with no gene match: 7. The length of the CDR3 is 16 residues. The germline V gene has CDR1 MNHEY and CDR2 SVGAGI. In nucleotides, the CDR3 is TGTGCCAGCAGTTACTCGAAGGGGACAGTTACCTACGAGCAGTACTTC. Its translation: CASSYSKGTVTYEQYF.

The chain uses TRBV6-5 and TRBJ1-1; D is uncertain. The CDR3 spans 17 residues. Trimming removed 0 bases at V and 0 bases at J, with 14 bases between. Germline CDR1 MNHEY, CDR2 SVGAGI. CDR3 coding DNA: TGTGCCAGCAGTTACTCGAAAATTAAGTTCATGAACACTGAAGCTTTCTTT. This codes for CASSYSKIKFMNTEAFF.

V is TRBV7-2 and J is TRBJ2-1, with D uncertain. Germline loops: CDR1 SGHTA, CDR2 FQGNSA. The CDR3 spans 16 residues. V was cut by 5 bases and J by 1 base, with 15 bases left in between. CDR3 sequence reads: CASSGAGSRSYNEQFF. Here the CDR3 DNA reads TGTGCCAGCAGCGGTGCCGGGTCCAGATCCTACAATGAGCAGTTCTTC. The whole variable domain, remainder taken from reference TRBV7-2 and TRBJ2-1, is GAGVSQSPSNKVTEKGKDVELRCDPISGHTALYWYRQSLGQGLEFLIYFQGNSAPDKSGLPSDRFSAERTGGSVSTLTIQRTQQEDSAVYLCASSGAGSRSYNEQFFGPGTRLTVL.

A few counts support this clonotype. This rearrangement joins TRBV6-2 or TRBV6-3 to TRBJ1-1; D is undetermined. Germline V gene sequence: CDR1 MNHEY, CDR2 SVGEGT. V was pared by 8 bases and J by 1 base, with 11 bases between. The CDR3 spans 13 residues. The CDR3 DNA reads TGTGCCAGCGTCCGGCAGGCGAACACTGAAGCTTTCTTT. Residues: CASVRQANTEAFF.

This chain joins TRBV5-1 and TRBJ1-2, with D perhaps TRBD1 (5 bases). CDR1 SGHRS and CDR2 YFSETQ come from the germline V gene. The CDR3 loop spans 15 amino acids. The ends were cut back, 7 bases at V and 3 bases at J, with 19 bases in the middle. The CDR3 region is CASCADTPGDYGYTF. The DNA for the CDR3 is TGCGCCAGCTGTGCGGACACCCCGGGGGACTATGGCTACACCTTC.

This sequence joins TRBV4-1 and TRBJ2-7; possible D gene TRBD2, 5 bases. This CDR3 is built from 12 residues. V was pared by 0 bases and J by 10 bases, with 10 bases between. Germline V gene data show CDR1 as MGHRA and CDR2 as YSYEKL. CDR3 nucleotides: TGCGCCAGCAGCCAAGATAGGCTAGCTCAGTACTTC. As protein: CASSQDRLAQYF.

In this sample, this clonotype turned up a few times. The rearrangement links TRBV6-1 to TRBJ1-2; TRBD1 matches 8 bases. V gave up 6 bases and J gave up 4 bases; unmatched junction bases: 10. This CDR3 is 15 amino acids long. Germline V CDR1 and CDR2: MNHNS, SASEGT. CDR3 sequence reads: CASRPGTGLAYGYTF. For the CDR3, the DNA is TGTGCCAGCAGGCCCGGGACAGGCTTGGCCTATGGCTACACCTTC.

This clonotype has more than one count but fewer than ten. One junction end does not reproduce the germline sequence, and a read error may be involved. V is TRBV15 and J is TRBJ1-2, with a possible D match to TRBD1 (5 bases). This CDR3 is 15 amino acids long. The germline V gene has CDR1 LNHNV and CDR2 YYDKDF (reference sequence). The CDR3 is CATSRDYTLWWGSPF. The CDR3, as DNA: TGTGCCACCAGCAGAGATTATACGCTTTGGTGGGGCTCCCCTTTC.

The table lists this clonotype with many counts. The J gene is TRBJ2-7, the V gene TRBV16, with a tentative D call TRBD1 (6 bases). The CDR3 totals 12 residues. Trimming pared 0 bases from V and 6 bases from J, leaving 6 bases between. CDR1 is KGHSY and CDR2 is FQNENV in the germline V gene. DNA of the CDR3: TGTGCCAGCAGCCAATCGGGGGCCGAGCAGTACTTC. Protein: CASSQSGAEQYF.